This record covers a single T cell receptor (beta chain). Per the original methods: Estimation of nucleated cell counts relied on the amplification of reference gene primers. Sequenced by immunoSEQ multiplex PCR; TCRdb stores in-frame clones only, minus some. Clone size and V and J calls were adopted from that table, with D and trimming inferred from the DNA. The sample holds about 140,000 clones, roughly three quarters seen once. The sample comes from a study of blood T cell repertoires in COVID-19. For the study at large: Both acute and convalescent COVID-19 samples were obtained from the United States, Italy and Spain. The cDNA or gDNA used as material had been derived from T cells, B-cell-depleted T cells, or PBMCs.

Input material: peripheral blood. The TCR comes from a woman in her sixties or seventies with acute or convalescent COVID-19.

The CDR3 nucleotides are TGCGCCAGCAGCGACCTCAGGGGGCCCAAAGCTTTCTTT. Translating gives CASSDLRGPKAFF. The J gene is TRBJ1-1, the V gene TRBV5-1, with 8 bases matching TRBD1. CDR1 is SGHRS and CDR2 is YFSETQ in the germline V gene. The CDR3 has 13 residues. V lost 4 bases to trimming and J lost 9 bases; unmatched junction nucleotides: 8.